A selection of T cell receptor beta chains follows, all from one sample in a study of blood T cell repertoires in COVID-19. Generated by immunoSEQ multiplex PCR, the TCRdb table keeps only in-frame clones and is missing some. This repertoire shows around 190,000 clones, roughly 85% found once; its top ten account for roughly 9.1%. The sample comprised peripheral blood. These receptors came from a man between 45 and 60 years old with active or convalescent COVID-19. The CDR3 runs from the conserved cysteine through the conserved F or W. The D gene is left open where the match is weak. Where a row states a size, it is once, few, many or the class of an expanded clone; other rows omit it.

D gene: NA; J gene: TRBJ2-6; V gene: TRBV18; clone size: NA; CDR3 DNA: TGTGCCAGCTCCCCCCTTCCCCAGAACAGAGACTCTGGGGCCAACGTCCTGACTTTC; CDR3 protein: CASSPLPQNRDSGANVLTF
D gene: NA; J gene: TRBJ1-5; V gene: TRBV2; clone size: NA; CDR3 DNA: TGTGCCAGCAGCTTAGACAGTCTTAATCAGCCCCAGCATTTT; CDR3 protein: CASSLDSLNQPQHF
D gene: TRBD2; J gene: TRBJ2-1; V gene: TRBV6-2/TRBV6-3; clone size: NA; CDR3 DNA: TGTGCCAGCAGTTACTATTTAGCGGGGGGAACCTCCTACAATGAGCAGTTCTTC; CDR3 protein: CASSYYLAGGTSYNEQFF
D gene: NA; J gene: TRBJ2-5; V gene: TRBV6-5; clone size: once; CDR3 DNA: TGTGCCAGCAGTTACGGCGGGGCACGGGAGACCCAGTACTTC; CDR3 protein: CASSYGGARETQYF
D gene: TRBD2; J gene: TRBJ2-5; V gene: TRBV6-5; clone size: NA; CDR3 DNA: TGTGCCAGCAGTTATCTGCGGGGGGAGACCCAGTACTTC; CDR3 protein: CASSYLRGETQYF
D gene: NA; J gene: TRBJ2-5; V gene: TRBV15; clone size: once; CDR3 DNA: TGTGCCACCAGCAGAGATAAATCCAGATGGGAGACCCAGTACTTC; CDR3 protein: CATSRDKSRWETQYF
D gene: NA; J gene: TRBJ2-2; V gene: TRBV5-1; clone size: NA; CDR3 DNA: TGCGCCAGCAGCGAGGACTTCTCCCCCGGGGAGCTGTTTTTT; CDR3 protein: CASSEDFSPGELFF
D gene: NA; J gene: TRBJ1-2; V gene: TRBV6-5; clone size: NA; CDR3 DNA: TGTGCCAGCACCCTGAGGGCAGTAGAAGTCCGTCGCTACACCTTC; CDR3 protein: CASTLRAVEVRRYTF
D gene: TRBD1; J gene: TRBJ2-7; V gene: TRBV11-2; clone size: few; CDR3 DNA: TGTGCCAGCAGCTTGGACAGGGACCCGTGGGCCTACGAGCAGTACTTC; CDR3 protein: CASSLDRDPWAYEQYF
D gene: TRBD1; J gene: TRBJ1-6; V gene: TRBV19; clone size: few; CDR3 DNA: TGTGCCAGTAGTACGGGACAGGCCTATAATTCACCCCTCCACTTT; CDR3 protein: CASSTGQAYNSPLHF
D gene: NA; J gene: TRBJ2-7; V gene: TRBV6-1; clone size: once; CDR3 DNA: TGTGCCAGCAGTGAAGTTGGGAGTTTGGGAGAGCAGTACTTC; CDR3 protein: CASSEVGSLGEQYF